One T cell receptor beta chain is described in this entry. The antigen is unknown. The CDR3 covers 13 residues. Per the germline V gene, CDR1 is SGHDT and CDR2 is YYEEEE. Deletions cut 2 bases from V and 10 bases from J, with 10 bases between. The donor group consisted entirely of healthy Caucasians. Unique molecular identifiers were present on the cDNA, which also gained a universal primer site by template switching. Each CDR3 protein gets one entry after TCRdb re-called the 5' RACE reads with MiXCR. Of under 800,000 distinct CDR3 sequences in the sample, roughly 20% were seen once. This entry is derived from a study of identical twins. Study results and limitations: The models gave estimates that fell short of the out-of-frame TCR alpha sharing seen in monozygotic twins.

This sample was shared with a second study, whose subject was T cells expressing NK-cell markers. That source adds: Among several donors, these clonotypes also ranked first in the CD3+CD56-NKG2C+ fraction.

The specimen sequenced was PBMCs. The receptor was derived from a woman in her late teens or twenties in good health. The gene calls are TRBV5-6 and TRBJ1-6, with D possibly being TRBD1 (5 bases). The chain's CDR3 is CASSLFRDSPLHF. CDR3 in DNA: TGTGCCAGCAGCTTATTCAGGGACTCACCCCTCCACTTT.